This TCR beta chain emerged from a study of blood T cells in healthy people across ages. This clonotype appeared a few times. Next came a second PCR, run for roughly 6 to 11 cycles, which used a sample-barcoded 5' primer along with a J-beta primer mix. TCRdb redid the calling of the 5' RACE reads with MiXCR, one entry per CDR3 protein. Altogether nearly 800,000 distinct CDR3 sequences are present, roughly 25% being singletons, with the ten largest covering under 4.5%. Unmatched junction bases numbered 7, after V lost 3 bases and J lost 8 bases. There are 14 residues in the CDR3. The germline CDR1 and CDR2 sequences are DFQATT and SNEGSKA (reference sequence). These sequences were also reported in another study, on T cells of mothers and their children.

Sequences were obtained from blood. The sequence was obtained from a boy between 5 and 17 years old in good health. This chain connects TRBV20-1 to TRBJ2-1; TRBD1 matches at 10 bases. The CDR3 DNA reads as TGCAGTGCTAGGAGACAGGGGGCGCCCGATGAGCAGTTCTTC. As protein: CSARRQGAPDEQFF.